The TCR beta chain described here comes from a study of blood T cell repertoires in COVID-19. Whole-study context: Acute and convalescent COVID-19 specimens originated in the United States, Italy and Spain.

This CDR3 has 16 amino acids. Germline trimming cut 4 bases from V and 3 bases from J; bases unmatched to any gene: 10. Germline loops: CDR1 MDHEN, CDR2 SYDVKM. Here immunoSEQ multiplex PCR was the method, and the copy in TCRdb shows in-frame clones only, minus some. The sample carries about 250,000 clones, about 90% recorded once. The rearrangement uses TRBV28 and TRBJ1-2, with 8 bases lining up with TRBD1. The sample taken for sequencing was PBMCs or T cells enriched from blood (not recorded which). The TCR comes from a woman in her thirties or forties who had been exposed to COVID-19. CDR3 amino acids: CASSSPGAGGHYGYTF. The DNA of the CDR3 is TGTGCCAGCAGTTCCCCCGGGGCAGGGGGCCACTATGGCTACACCTTC.